This entry lists 8 T cell receptor beta chains sequenced from one sample in a study of T cells after yellow fever vaccination (dated by TCRdb to between 2018 and 2021). Library preparation used 5' RACE. The listed sequencing device is Illumina HiSeq 2500. The raw public data were reprocessed by TCRdb itself: fastp quality trimming at Q25, MiXCR clonotype calling, in-frame beta chains only. Entries that share a CDR3 protein sequence are merged under the most common genes and DNA. Here the sample has fewer than 450,000 distinct CDR3 sequences; roughly 8% occur a single time. The top ten hold around 17% of the sample. The sample's treatment or condition label, decoded: live attenuated yellow fever vaccine strain. The material sequenced was PBMCs, taken approximately 47 days after the first yellow fever vaccination. These receptors were collected from a man aged 18 to 29 who received the YFV17D yellow fever vaccine.

This clonotype was picked up a small number of times. The V gene is TRBV5-1, the J gene TRBJ2-5, with D uncertain. Trimming left V 2 bases short and J 1 base short, with 12 bases between. There are 15 residues in the CDR3. Germline-derived CDR1 and CDR2 are SGHRS and YFSETQ. The CDR3 sequence is CASSFGRMAQETQYF. DNA for the CDR3: TGCGCCAGCAGCTTCGGCCGTATGGCCCAAGAGACCCAGTACTTC.

This clonotype was seen a handful of times. The chain's CDR3 is CASSLIEAAPQETQYF. CDR3 DNA: TGTGCCAGCAGCTTAATAGAGGCGGCACCCCAAGAGACCCAGTACTTC. J is TRBJ2-5 and V is TRBV7-9, with no clear D. The CDR3 runs to 16 residues. CDR1 is SEHNR and CDR2 is FQNEAQ in the germline V gene (reference sequence). Between the trimmed V and J ends, which lost 2 bases and 1 base, there was a span of 14 bases.

This rearrangement joins TRBV6-2 or TRBV6-3 to TRBJ1-6; the D is unclear. This CDR3 comprises 14 residues. Germline V lookup: CDR1 MNHEY, CDR2 SVGEGT. V dropped 8 bases and J dropped 0 bases, with 8 bases sitting between them. The CDR3 sequence: CASDRGSYNSPLHF. CDR3 DNA sequence: TGTGCCAGCGACCGGGGCTCCTATAATTCACCCCTCCACTTT.

This clonotype was seen a handful of times. The chain recombines TRBV6-2 or TRBV6-3 with TRBJ1-5; possible D gene TRBD1, 6 bases. V was shortened by 6 bases and J by 3 bases, with 21 bases between the two germline ends. Germline V CDR1 and CDR2: MNHEY, SVGEGT. This CDR3 is 17 amino acids long. CDR3 sequence (DNA): TGTGCCAGCAGAAGACTAGGGACAAAGCGCGACAATCAGCCCCAGCATTTT. Translated, it gives CASRRLGTKRDNQPQHF.

Comments on this clonotype: Germline and junction disagree at one end, which may indicate a read error. This chain connects TRBV12-3 or TRBV12-4 to TRBJ1-2; tentatively, D is TRBD1 (6 bases). The CDR3 spans 18 residues. DNA of the CDR3: TGTGCCTGCAGTTCCCTTTATACGGGACAATATGCTAACTATGGCTACACCTTC. Translation: CACSSLYTGQYANYGYTF.

The rearrangement links TRBV20-1 to TRBJ2-5, with TRBD2 matching 7 bases. After removal of 1 base from V and 2 bases from J, the junction contained 4 bases not matched to a gene. Germline V gives CDR1 DFQATT, CDR2 SNEGSKA (reference sequence). The CDR3 covers 14 residues. The CDR3 protein is CSARAVGGQETQYF. The CDR3 region has the DNA TGCAGTGCTAGAGCCGTCGGGGGGCAAGAGACCCAGTACTTC.

The V call is TRBV30, the J call TRBJ1-1, with unresolved D. CDR1 is GTSNPN and CDR2 is SVGIG in the germline V gene (reference sequence). Trimming took off 0 bases at V and 11 bases at J, with 13 bases between the two ends. This CDR3 is 12 amino acids long. In DNA form, the CDR3 reads TGTGCCTGGAGTGTAGGGCGAGTTACTGCTTTCTTT. Its protein is CAWSVGRVTAFF.

The gene calls are TRBV3-1 and TRBJ2-1, with 13 bases identical to TRBD2. J was trimmed by 12 bases and V by 11 bases; bases with no gene match: 16. In germline, CDR1 is LGHDT, CDR2 YNNKEL (reference sequence). This CDR3 is 15 amino acids long. CDR3 coding DNA: TGTGCCTCCAGCCAAGAGGGACTAGCGGGGTCCAGGCAGTTCTTC. This sequence encodes CASSQEGLAGSRQFF.